This TCR beta chain was sequenced in a study of cytomegalovirus exposure and HLA in healthy donors. Study results and limitations: Cytomegalovirus-associated status was assigned to approximately 160 TCR beta chains. Across donors, most TCRs were seen rarely, yet some public ones were widespread.

V lost 6 bases to trimming and J lost 1 base; unmatched junction nucleotides: 2. The germline CDR1 and CDR2 sequences are SEHNR and FQNEAQ (reference sequence). The CDR3 length is 16 residues. PCR amplification relied on 60 Vbeta primers (plus 13 Jbeta primers). The method was immunoSEQ multiplex PCR; TCRdb's version includes in-frame clones alone and lacks a portion of them. The top ten hold 4.5% to 5.5% of the sample, which has 170,000 or so clones, approximately 84% seen once. Points on this clone: Its matching antigen is unknown.

Sequencing was carried out using PBMCs. The clonotype comes from a girl aged 10-17 years in good health and CMV-seropositive. The rearrangement links TRBV7-9 to TRBJ2-1; 14 nucleotides align to TRBD2. CDR3 nucleotides: TGTGCCAGCAGTCGACTAGCGGGGGGGTCCTACAATGAGCAGTTCTTC. Encoded protein: CASSRLAGGSYNEQFF.